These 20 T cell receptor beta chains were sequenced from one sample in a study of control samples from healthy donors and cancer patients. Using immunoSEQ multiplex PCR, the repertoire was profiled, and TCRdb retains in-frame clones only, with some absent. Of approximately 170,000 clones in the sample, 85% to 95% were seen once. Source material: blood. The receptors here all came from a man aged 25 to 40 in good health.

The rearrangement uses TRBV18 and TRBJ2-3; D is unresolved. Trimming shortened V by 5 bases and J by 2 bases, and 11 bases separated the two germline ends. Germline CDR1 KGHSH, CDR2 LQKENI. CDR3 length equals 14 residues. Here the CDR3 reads CASSDTADTDTQYF. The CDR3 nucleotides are TGTGCCAGCTCAGACACAGCAGACACAGATACGCAGTATTTT.

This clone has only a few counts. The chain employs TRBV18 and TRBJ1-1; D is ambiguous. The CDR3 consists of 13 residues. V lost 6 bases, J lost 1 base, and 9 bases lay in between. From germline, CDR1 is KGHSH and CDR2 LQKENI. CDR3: CASSQTKNTEAFF. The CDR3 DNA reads TGTGCCAGCTCCCAAACAAAGAACACTGAAGCTTTCTTT.

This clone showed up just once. This CDR3 reads CASSPKRNYNEQFF. CDR3 nucleotides: TGCGCCAGCAGCCCAAAGCGGAATTACAATGAGCAGTTCTTC. The V and J genes are TRBV4-3 and TRBJ2-1, with D perhaps TRBD2 (5 bases). Germline V gives CDR1 LGHNA, CDR2 YSLEER. Trimming shortened V by 4 bases and J by 4 bases, and 11 bases separated the two germline ends. The CDR3 is 14 amino acids.

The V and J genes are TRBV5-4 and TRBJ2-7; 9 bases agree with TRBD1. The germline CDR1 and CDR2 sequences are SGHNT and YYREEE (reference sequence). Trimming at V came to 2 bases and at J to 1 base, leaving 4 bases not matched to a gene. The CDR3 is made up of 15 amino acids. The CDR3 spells CASSFGTGFSYEQYF. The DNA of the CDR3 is TGTGCCAGCAGCTTCGGGACAGGGTTTTCCTACGAGCAGTACTTC.

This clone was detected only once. In DNA form, the CDR3 reads TGTGCCAGCAGCAACCCCAAGGGAGGCTACACCTTC. Translating gives CASSNPKGGYTF. J is TRBJ1-2 and V is TRBV7-8, with D hard to call. The CDR3 contains 12 residues. CDR1 is SGHVS, CDR2 FQNEAQ, per germline. V gave up 5 bases and J gave up 8 bases, with 12 bases separating them.

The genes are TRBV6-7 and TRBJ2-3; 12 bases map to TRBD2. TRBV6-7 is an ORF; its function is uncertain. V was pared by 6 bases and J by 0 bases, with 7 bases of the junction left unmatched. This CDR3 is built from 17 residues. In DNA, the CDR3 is TGTGCCAGCAGCGGCAGGACTAGCGGGAAGAGCACAGATACGCAGTATTTT. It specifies CASSGRTSGKSTDTQYF.

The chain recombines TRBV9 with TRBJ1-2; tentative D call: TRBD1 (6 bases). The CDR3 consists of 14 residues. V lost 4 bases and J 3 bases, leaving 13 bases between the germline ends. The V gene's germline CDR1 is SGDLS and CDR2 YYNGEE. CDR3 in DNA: TGTGCCAGCAGCCATGGGGGCACGGACTATGGCTACACCTTC. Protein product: CASSHGGTDYGYTF.

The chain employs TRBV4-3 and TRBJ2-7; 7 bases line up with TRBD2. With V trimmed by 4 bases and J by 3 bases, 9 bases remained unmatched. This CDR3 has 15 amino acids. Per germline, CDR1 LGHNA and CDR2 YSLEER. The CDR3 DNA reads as TGCGCCAGCAGCCCCAGTGCGCTAGCGGACTACGAGCAGTACTTC. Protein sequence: CASSPSALADYEQYF.

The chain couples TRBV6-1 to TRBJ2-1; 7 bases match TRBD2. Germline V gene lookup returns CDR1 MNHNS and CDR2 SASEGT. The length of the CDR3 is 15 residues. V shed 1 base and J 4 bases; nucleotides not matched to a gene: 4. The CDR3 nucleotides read TGTGCCAGCAGTGAAGGAGCGGGGAAGTACAATGAGCAGTTCTTC. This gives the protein CASSEGAGKYNEQFF.

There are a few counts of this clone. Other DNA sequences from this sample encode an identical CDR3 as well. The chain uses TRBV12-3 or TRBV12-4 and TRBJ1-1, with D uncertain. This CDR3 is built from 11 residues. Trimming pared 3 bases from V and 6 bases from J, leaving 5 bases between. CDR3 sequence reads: CASSLGPEAFF. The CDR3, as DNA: TGTGCCAGCAGTTTGGGCCCTGAAGCTTTCTTT.

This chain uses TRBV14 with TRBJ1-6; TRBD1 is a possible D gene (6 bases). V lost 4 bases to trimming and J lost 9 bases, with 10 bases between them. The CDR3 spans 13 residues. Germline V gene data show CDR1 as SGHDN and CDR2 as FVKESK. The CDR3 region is CASSLHRASPLHF. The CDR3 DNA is TGTGCCAGCAGCCTCCACAGGGCTTCACCCCTCCACTTT. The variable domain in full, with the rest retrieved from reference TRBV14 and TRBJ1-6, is EAGVTQFPSHSVIEKGQTVTLRCDPISGHDNLYWYRRVMGKEIKFLLHFVKESKQDESGMPNNRFLAERTGGTYSTLKVQPAELEDSGVYFCASSLHRASPLHFGNGTRLTVT.

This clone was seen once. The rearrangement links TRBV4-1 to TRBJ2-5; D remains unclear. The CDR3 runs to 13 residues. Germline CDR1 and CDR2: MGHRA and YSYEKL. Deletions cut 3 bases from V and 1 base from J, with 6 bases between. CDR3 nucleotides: TGCGCCAGCAGCCAGGCCAGCCAAGAGACCCAGTACTTC. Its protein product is CASSQASQETQYF.

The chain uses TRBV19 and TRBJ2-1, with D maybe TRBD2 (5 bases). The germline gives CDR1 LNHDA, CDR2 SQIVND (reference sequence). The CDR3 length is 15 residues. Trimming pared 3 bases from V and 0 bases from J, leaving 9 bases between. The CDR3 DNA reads TGTGCCAGTAGTATTTTCGGACTCTCCTACAATGAGCAGTTCTTC. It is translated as CASSIFGLSYNEQFF. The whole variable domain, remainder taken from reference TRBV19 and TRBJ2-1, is DGGITQSPKYLFRKEGQNVTLSCEQNLNHDAMYWYRQDPGQGLRLIYYSQIVNDFQKGDIAEGYSVSREKKESFPLTVTSAQKNPTAFYLCASSIFGLSYNEQFFGPGTRLTVL.

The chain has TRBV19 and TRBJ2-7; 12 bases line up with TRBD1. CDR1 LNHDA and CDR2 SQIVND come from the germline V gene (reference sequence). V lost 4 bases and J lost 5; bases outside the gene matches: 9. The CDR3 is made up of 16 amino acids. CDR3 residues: CASSTRDRGLSDEQYF. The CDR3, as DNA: TGTGCCAGTAGTACCCGGGACAGGGGGCTTTCGGACGAGCAGTACTTC.

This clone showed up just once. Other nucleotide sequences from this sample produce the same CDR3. The DNA of the CDR3 is TGTGCCAGCAGTTTAGGGGGGCAGCCCCAGCATTTT. Its protein is CASSLGGQPQHF. This chain uses TRBV27 with TRBJ1-5, with D possibly being TRBD1 (5 bases). The germline V and J ends were trimmed by 2 bases and 7 bases, with 6 bases remaining between them. There are 12 residues in the CDR3. Germline V CDR1 and CDR2: MNHEY, SMNVEV (reference sequence).

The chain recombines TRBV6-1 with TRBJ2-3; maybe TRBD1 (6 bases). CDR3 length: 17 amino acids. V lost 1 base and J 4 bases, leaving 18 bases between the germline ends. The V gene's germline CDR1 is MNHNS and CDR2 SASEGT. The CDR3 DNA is TGTGCCAGCAGTGAAGACTTTACAGGGACACAGGCAGATACGCAGTATTTT. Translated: CASSEDFTGTQADTQYF.

In nucleotides, the CDR3 is TGCGCCAGCAGGTGGACTAGCGGACAAGAGACCCAGTACTTC. It is translated as CASRWTSGQETQYF. This chain links TRBV5-1 with TRBJ2-5, with 10 bases that match TRBD2. Trimming took 5 bases from V and 2 from J; bases not matched to a gene: 3. Germline CDR1 reads SGHRS; CDR2 reads YFSETQ. The CDR3 runs 14 residues.

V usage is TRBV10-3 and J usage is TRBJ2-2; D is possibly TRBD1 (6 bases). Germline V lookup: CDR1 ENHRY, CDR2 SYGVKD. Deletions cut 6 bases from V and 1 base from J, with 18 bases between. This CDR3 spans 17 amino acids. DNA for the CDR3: TGTGCCATCAGGGTTTGGGGGCAAGGGGTGAACACCGGGGAGCTGTTTTTT. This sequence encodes CAIRVWGQGVNTGELFF.

CDR3 amino acids: CASSLGRVYEQYF. As DNA, the CDR3 is TGTGCCAGCAGTTTGGGCAGGGTGTACGAGCAGTACTTC. The chain has TRBV27 and TRBJ2-7; maybe TRBD1 (5 bases). Trimming left V 3 bases short and J 4 bases short, with 10 bases between. Germline CDR1 reads MNHEY; CDR2 reads SMNVEV (reference sequence). The CDR3 covers 13 residues.

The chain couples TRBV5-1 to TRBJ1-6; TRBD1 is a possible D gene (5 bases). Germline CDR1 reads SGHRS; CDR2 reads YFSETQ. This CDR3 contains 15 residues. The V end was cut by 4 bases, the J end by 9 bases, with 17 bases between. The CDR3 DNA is TGCGCCAGCAGCCCTCAGGGAGAAGGGAGTTCACCCCTCCACTTT. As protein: CASSPQGEGSSPLHF.